The 9 T cell receptor beta chains below all came from one sample that was sequenced in a study of blood T cell repertoires in COVID-19. TCRdb keeps only in-frame clones here, not all; method: immunoSEQ multiplex PCR. The sample contains around 340,000 clones, about 86% of which appear only once. The source material was peripheral blood. All receptors come from a man under 40 with active or convalescent COVID-19.

This rearrangement joins TRBV7-8 to TRBJ1-5; D ambiguous. Trimming stripped 1 base from V and 0 bases from J, with 7 bases between. The CDR3 has 15 residues. Per germline, CDR1 SGHVS and CDR2 FQNEAQ. The CDR3 DNA is TGTGCCAGCAGCTTAGTCCAGTATAGCAATCAGCCCCAGCATTTT. Amino acids: CASSLVQYSNQPQHF.

The chain uses TRBV5-5 and TRBJ2-7; D may be TRBD2 (5 bases). Germline CDR1 and CDR2: SGHKS and YYEKEE (reference sequence). CDR3 length: 13 residues. V was shortened by 3 bases and J by 2 bases, with 9 bases between the two germline ends. Here the CDR3 DNA reads TGTGCCAGCAGCTCGGACTTACCCTACGAGCAGTACTTC. Translating it yields CASSSDLPYEQYF.

The chain uses TRBV29-1 and TRBJ2-7; 10 positions agree with TRBD1. Germline V CDR1 and CDR2: SQVTM, ANQGSEA. Trimming cost V 6 bases and J 4 bases; bases outside gene matches: 6. The CDR3 extends over 13 amino acids. The CDR3 DNA sequence: TGCAGCGTGGAGGGACAGGGGATGTACGAGCAGTACTTC. Protein product: CSVEGQGMYEQYF.

The V gene is TRBV27, the J gene TRBJ2-1, with a possible D match to TRBD2 (6 bases). The CDR3 is made up of 14 amino acids. The germline CDR1 and CDR2 sequences are MNHEY and SMNVEV (reference sequence). Trimming removed 3 bases from V and 5 bases from J, with 11 bases in between. CDR3 nucleotides: TGTGCCAGCAGTTTCCGGGACTCAGACAATGAGCAGTTCTTC. Protein product: CASSFRDSDNEQFF.

The rearrangement uses TRBV6-1 and TRBJ2-5, with D hard to call. Trimming stripped 7 bases from V and 5 bases from J, with 17 bases between. This CDR3 is built from 14 residues. Germline CDR1 and CDR2: MNHNS and SASEGT. The chain's CDR3 is CASKVGQDWETQYF. CDR3 DNA sequence: TGTGCCAGCAAGGTTGGGCAGGATTGGGAGACCCAGTACTTC.

This clone turned up a few times. The rearrangement links TRBV28 to TRBJ2-7; 11 bases map to TRBD2. Trimming at V came to 6 bases and at J to 2 bases, leaving 3 bases not matched to a gene. The CDR3 contains 14 residues. Germline loops: CDR1 MDHEN, CDR2 SYDVKM. The DNA of the CDR3 is TGTGCCAGCAGGGTTAGCGGGAGGGCCTACGAGCAGTACTTC. Protein: CASRVSGRAYEQYF.

A single count supports this clone. The V and J genes are TRBV30 and TRBJ1-1; TRBD1 might be the D (5 bases). Germline CDR1 reads GTSNPN; CDR2 reads SVGIG (reference sequence). V was pared by 2 bases and J by 6 bases, with 10 bases between. The CDR3 contains 12 residues. CDR3 in DNA: TGTGCCTGGAGTCGCAGGGAATCTGAAGCTTTCTTT. It specifies CAWSRRESEAFF.

The chain carries TRBV7-3 and TRBJ2-3; the D gene is possibly TRBD1 (6 bases). The CDR3 is made up of 14 amino acids. CDR1 is SGHTA and CDR2 is FQGTGA in the germline V gene. V was pared by 3 bases and J by 3 bases, with 10 bases between. CDR3 in amino acids: CASSFTGLTDTQYF. In nucleotides, the CDR3 is TGTGCCAGCAGCTTCACAGGGCTTACAGATACGCAGTATTTT.

The genes are TRBV7-2 and TRBJ1-1; tentative D call: TRBD1 (5 bases). V was shortened by 1 base and J by 5 bases, with 14 bases between the two germline ends. Germline values: CDR1 SGHTA, CDR2 FQGNSA. The CDR3 length is 15 residues. Here the CDR3 DNA reads TGTGCCAGCAGCTTAGTTTCCCAGGGTGAGACTGAAGCTTTCTTT. Protein product: CASSLVSQGETEAFF.